These 14 T cell receptor beta chains share one sample of origin, sequenced in a study of T-cell reconstitution after alpha-beta-depleted transplantation in children. The TCRbeta library was prepared with unique molecular identifiers. TCRdb reanalysed the PCR reads using MiXCR and keeps one entry per CDR3 protein. The data contain under 250,000 distinct CDR3 sequences, more than 15% of them singletons. The sample consisted of PBMCs, mostly from graft donor cells, taken 360 days after TCRalphabeta/CD19-depleted stem cell transplant. These receptors were obtained from a male patient under 10 years old who had a stem cell transplant for acute lymphoblastic leukemia, so the T cells may come from the graft donor.

A few counts support this clonotype. V usage is TRBV29-1 and J usage is TRBJ2-1, with 10 bases aligning to TRBD2. The CDR3 extends over 18 amino acids. The germline gives CDR1 SQVTM, CDR2 ANQGSEA. V lost 0 bases to trimming and J lost 1 base; unmatched junction nucleotides: 9. The CDR3 loop is CSVEDKAGGLPSYNEQFF. DNA for the CDR3: TGCAGCGTTGAAGATAAAGCGGGGGGGCTGCCATCCTACAATGAGCAGTTCTTC.

CDR3 sequence reads: CASSPITPTYNEQFF. The CDR3 DNA reads as TGTGCCAGCAGCCCCATTACACCCACCTACAATGAGCAGTTCTTC. This rearrangement joins TRBV7-9 to TRBJ2-1; D remains unclear. Trimming removed 5 bases from V and 2 bases from J, with 13 bases in between. This CDR3 region has 15 residues. In germline, CDR1 is SEHNR, CDR2 FQNEAQ (reference sequence).

This clonotype was found a few times. V usage is TRBV6-1 and J usage is TRBJ2-7; 7 bases align to TRBD2. The CDR3 contains 14 residues. The trim removed 5 bases at V and 2 bases at J, leaving 6 bases unmatched. Germline CDR1 is MNHNS and CDR2 is SASEGT. The CDR3 spells CASSRTSTAYEQYF. The CDR3 region has the DNA TGTGCCAGCAGTCGGACTAGTACTGCCTACGAGCAGTACTTC.

The chain uses TRBV4-3 and TRBJ1-2, with D possibly matching TRBD1 (6 bases). The V gene lost 0 bases and the J gene lost 0 bases, with 11 bases spanning the gap. There are 16 residues in the CDR3. Germline values: CDR1 LGHNA, CDR2 YSLEER. The CDR3 nucleotides read TGCGCCAGCAGCCAAGAAGGCAGGGGTGCTAACTATGGCTACACCTTC. The encoded protein is CASSQEGRGANYGYTF.

This clonotype was counted a few times. The V and J genes are TRBV12-3 or TRBV12-4 and TRBJ1-4; 8 bases line up with TRBD1. V lost 5 bases, J lost 5 bases, and 7 bases stayed unmatched. The CDR3 covers 15 residues. CDR3 amino acids: CASSPDRGGNEKLFF. Written as DNA, the CDR3 is TGTGCCAGCAGTCCCGACAGGGGCGGAAATGAAAAACTGTTTTTT.

CDR3 sequence reads: CASSQGVGLQETQYF. The CDR3 DNA is TGCGCCAGCAGCCAAGGTGTTGGACTCCAAGAGACCCAGTACTTC. The chain uses TRBV4-3 and TRBJ2-5; a weak D match, TRBD2 (5 bases). Per the germline V gene, CDR1 is LGHNA and CDR2 is YSLEER. This CDR3 is 15 amino acids long. The V end was cut by 1 base, the J end by 1 base, with 10 bases between.

This clonotype was found many times. This chain links TRBV7-2 with TRBJ2-3, with unresolved D. The CDR3 length is 17 residues. Trimming took 0 bases from V and 1 from J, leaving 14 bases between them. CDR1 is SGHTA and CDR2 is FQGNSA in the germline V gene. In nucleotides, the CDR3 is TGTGCCAGCAGCTTAGCTGTGGGTCTTCAGGGCACAGATACGCAGTATTTT. Amino acids: CASSLAVGLQGTDTQYF.

A few counts support this clonotype. CDR3: CASSLEASLGETQYF. DNA of the CDR3: TGCGCCAGCAGCTTGGAAGCCTCCCTCGGGGAGACCCAGTACTTC. The chain links TRBV5-1 to TRBJ2-5; the D is unclear. The ends were cut back, 0 bases at V and 5 bases at J, with 14 bases in the middle. This CDR3 is 15 amino acids long. CDR1 is SGHRS and CDR2 is YFSETQ in the germline V gene. Variable domain in full (rest from reference TRBV5-1 and TRBJ2-5): KAGVTQTPRYLIKTRGQQVTLSCSPISGHRSVSWYQQTPGQGLQFLFEYFSETQRNKGNFPGRFSGRQFSNSRSEMNVSTLELGDSALYLCASSLEASLGETQYFGPGTRLLVL.

This chain connects TRBV7-8 to TRBJ2-7, with 11 bases that match TRBD2. This CDR3 comprises 14 residues. Trimming took 5 bases from V and 2 from J; bases not matched to a gene: 2. Germline CDR1 and CDR2: SGHVS and FQNEAQ. This chain's CDR3 is CASSALAGAYEQYF. CDR3 DNA sequence: TGTGCCAGCAGCGCACTAGCGGGGGCCTACGAGCAGTACTTC.

This clonotype came up a few times. The chain couples TRBV10-1 to TRBJ2-5, with 12 positions matching TRBD1. Trimming at V came to 6 bases and at J to 4 bases, leaving 12 bases not matched to a gene. Looked up from germline, CDR1 is WNHNN and CDR2 is SYGVQD (reference sequence). The CDR3 totals 17 residues. CDR3 nucleotides: TGCGCCAGCAGCACTATGGGGACAGGGGGCATAGGAGAGACCCAGTACTTC. Amino acid sequence: CASSTMGTGGIGETQYF.

The chain combines TRBV2 with TRBJ2-4; 7 bases align to TRBD1. The CDR3 extends over 19 amino acids. V gave up 8 bases and J gave up 1 base; unmatched junction bases: 20. Looked up from germline, CDR1 is SNHLY and CDR2 is FYNNEI. The CDR3 spells CASCLGAPDRVRAKNIQYF. The DNA for the CDR3 is TGTGCCAGCTGTTTAGGGGCCCCCGACAGGGTTCGGGCCAAAAACATTCAGTACTTC. Using reference TRBV2 and TRBJ2-4 for the parts outside the CDR3, the full variable domain is EPEVTQTPSHQVTQMGQEVILRCVPISNHLYFYWYRQILGQKVEFLVSFYNNEISEKSEIFDDQFSVERPDGSNFTLKIRSTKLEDSAMYFCASCLGAPDRVRAKNIQYFGAGTRLSVL.

The chain recombines TRBV2 with TRBJ2-2; no clear D. Looked up from germline, CDR1 is SNHLY and CDR2 is FYNNEI. V lost 5 bases and J lost 5, with 12 bases in between. The CDR3 is 14 amino acids. CDR3 protein: CASSPLPTTGELFF. In DNA form, the CDR3 reads TGTGCCAGCAGTCCCCTCCCAACTACCGGGGAGCTGTTTTTT. The full variable domain, in which reference TRBV2 and TRBJ2-2 provide the parts outside the CDR3, is EPEVTQTPSHQVTQMGQEVILRCVPISNHLYFYWYRQILGQKVEFLVSFYNNEISEKSEIFDDQFSVERPDGSNFTLKIRSTKLEDSAMYFCASSPLPTTGELFFGEGSRLTVL.

Comment on this clonotype: One junction end disagrees with the germline gene, perhaps due to a read error. The chain carries TRBV5-5 and TRBJ1-4; a weak D match, TRBD1 (5 bases). The CDR3 covers 14 residues. Germline V gene lookup returns CDR1 SGHKS and CDR2 YYEKEE (reference sequence). CDR3 protein: CASSVPGEIGTMVF. The CDR3 DNA reads TGTGCCAGCAGCGTACCGGGGGAAATCGGGACGATGGTTTTT.

The chain carries TRBV6-2 or TRBV6-3 and TRBJ2-3, with D perhaps matching TRBD1 (6 bases). Germline CDR1 reads MNHEY; CDR2 reads SVGEGT. With 5 bases removed from V and 1 base from J, the gap between germline ends came to 28 bases. This CDR3 spans 20 amino acids. The CDR3 DNA reads as TGTGCCAGCAGTCCAAAACGACAGGAAGACATTTTATTTTGCACAGATACGCAGTATTTT. Protein sequence: CASSPKRQEDILFCTDTQYF.